This is a list of T cell receptor beta chains from one sample in a study of Ad26.COV2.S vaccination and SARS-CoV-2 variants. The protocol was immunoSEQ multiplex PCR, while the TCRdb copy is restricted to in-frame clones and leaves out a portion. This repertoire shows approximately 280,000 clones, around 87% found once; its top ten account for 3% to 4%. Material: peripheral blood, obtained in a trial of Ad26.COV2.S vaccine versus placebo. Receptors were obtained from a person between 18 and 65 years old who received the Ad26.COV2.S COVID-19 vaccine or a placebo. CDR3s include the opening cysteine and the closing phenylalanine or tryptophan. The D gene is left open where the match is weak. Clone size appears in some rows only: once, few, many, or a class for an expanded clone.

CDR3nt: TGTGCCAGCAGCTTCTCGACAGGGTTTGTCACTGAAGCTTTCTTT; CDR3aa: CASSFSTGFVTEAFF; d_gene: TRBD1; j_gene: TRBJ1-1; v_gene: TRBV7-2; abundance: once
CDR3nt: TGTGCCAGCAGCCAAGAGACTAGCGGGGGGGCAACAGATACGCAGTATTTT; CDR3aa: CASSQETSGGATDTQYF; d_gene: TRBD2; j_gene: TRBJ2-3; v_gene: TRBV3-1/TRBV3-2; abundance: NA
CDR3nt: TGTGCTAGTGGTAGAAAAATAGGCGGATTGAACACTGAAGCTTTCTTT; CDR3aa: CASGRKIGGLNTEAFF; d_gene: NA; j_gene: TRBJ1-1; v_gene: TRBV12-5; abundance: NA
CDR3nt: TGTGCCTGGAGTCAAGGGTCAGGCTACACCTTC; CDR3aa: CAWSQGSGYTF; d_gene: NA; j_gene: TRBJ1-2; v_gene: TRBV30; abundance: NA
CDR3nt: TGTGCCAGCAGCTTGGCCGGGTCCCGCAGGGAGACCGGGGAGCTGTTTTTT; CDR3aa: CASSLAGSRRETGELFF; d_gene: NA; j_gene: TRBJ2-2; v_gene: TRBV5-6; abundance: NA
CDR3nt: TGTGCCAGCAGCGTACACCCGGGGACTAGCGGGAGCGAGGAGCTGTTTTTT; CDR3aa: CASSVHPGTSGSEELFF; d_gene: TRBD2; j_gene: TRBJ2-2; v_gene: TRBV7-6; abundance: NA
CDR3nt: TGTGCCACTCGGACAGCGTACACCGGGGAGCTGTTTTTT; CDR3aa: CATRTAYTGELFF; d_gene: NA; j_gene: TRBJ2-2; v_gene: TRBV24-1; abundance: few
CDR3nt: TGTGCCAGCAGCTTGACAGGGTTGAGAGAAGCTTTCTTT; CDR3aa: CASSLTGLREAFF; d_gene: TRBD1; j_gene: TRBJ1-1; v_gene: TRBV11-1; abundance: NA
CDR3nt: TGTGCCTGGCAAGACAGGGTACGTGATACGCAGTATTTT; CDR3aa: CAWQDRVRDTQYF; d_gene: TRBD1; j_gene: TRBJ2-3; v_gene: TRBV30; abundance: once
CDR3nt: TGTGCCAGCAGCCCCCGCCTAGGGACAGGTCTGGCGAACGGGGGAAACACCATATATTTT; CDR3aa: CASSPRLGTGLANGGNTIYF; d_gene: TRBD1; j_gene: TRBJ1-3; v_gene: TRBV3-1/TRBV3-2; abundance: NA
CDR3nt: TGTGCCAGCAGTCCGAGGGGGCAGGTACTAGAACCTTTCTTTAAGGACAAGCAGTACTTC; CDR3aa: CASSPRGQVLEPFFKDKQYF; d_gene: TRBD1; j_gene: TRBJ2-7; v_gene: TRBV27; abundance: NA
CDR3nt: TGTGCCAGCAGCTTCTATAGCTCCTACGAGCAGTACTTC; CDR3aa: CASSFYSSYEQYF; d_gene: NA; j_gene: TRBJ2-7; v_gene: TRBV7-2; abundance: few
CDR3nt: TGTGCCAGCAGCTTCAGGCACTCAAACCCGGTCGGCTACACCTTC; CDR3aa: CASSFRHSNPVGYTF; d_gene: NA; j_gene: TRBJ1-2; v_gene: TRBV5-8; abundance: NA
CDR3nt: TGTGCCAGCGCAATGGTAGGGAGCGGGAATGAGCAGTTCTTC; CDR3aa: CASAMVGSGNEQFF; d_gene: NA; j_gene: TRBJ2-1; v_gene: TRBV6-5; abundance: NA
CDR3nt: TGCGCCAGCAGCTGGGGCCAACTAGCGGGAGGGACCTACAATGAGCAGTTCTTC; CDR3aa: CASSWGQLAGGTYNEQFF; d_gene: TRBD2; j_gene: TRBJ2-1; v_gene: TRBV5-1; abundance: NA
CDR3nt: TGTGCCAGCAGCTACGGGGGGGCCTCAGATACGCAGTATTTT; CDR3aa: CASSYGGASDTQYF; d_gene: TRBD2; j_gene: TRBJ2-3; v_gene: TRBV7-9; abundance: NA
CDR3nt: TGTGCCAGCAGCTTGGGGCAACCGGGAATTACGTACAATGAGCAGTTCTTC; CDR3aa: CASSLGQPGITYNEQFF; d_gene: NA; j_gene: TRBJ2-1; v_gene: TRBV7-6; abundance: NA
CDR3nt: TGCGCCAGCGCCCCCCGGGAGCTCACCTACAATGAGCAGTTCTTC; CDR3aa: CASAPRELTYNEQFF; d_gene: NA; j_gene: TRBJ2-1; v_gene: TRBV5-1; abundance: NA
CDR3nt: TGTGCCAGCAGCCCCTCCTTGGGGGAAAAACTGTTTTTT; CDR3aa: CASSPSLGEKLFF; d_gene: NA; j_gene: TRBJ1-4; v_gene: TRBV5-4; abundance: NA
CDR3nt: TGCGCCAGCAGATATATCGGACAGTCGAACACTGAAGCTTTCTTT; CDR3aa: CASRYIGQSNTEAFF; d_gene: NA; j_gene: TRBJ1-1; v_gene: TRBV5-1; abundance: NA
CDR3nt: TGTGCCAGCAGTTGGACAGGGCCTTTTGGGGCTTTCTTT; CDR3aa: CASSWTGPFGAFF; d_gene: TRBD1; j_gene: TRBJ1-1; v_gene: TRBV2; abundance: NA
CDR3nt: TGTGCCAGTAGTATAGATGGACTCGCGGGGGGCTATGAGCAGTTCTTC; CDR3aa: CASSIDGLAGGYEQFF; d_gene: TRBD2; j_gene: TRBJ2-1; v_gene: TRBV19; abundance: NA
CDR3nt: TGTGCCTGGAGTGTACGGCAGGCCCTCTCCTACGAGCAGTACTTC; CDR3aa: CAWSVRQALSYEQYF; d_gene: NA; j_gene: TRBJ2-7; v_gene: TRBV30; abundance: NA
CDR3nt: TGTGCCAGCAGCCAAGATTTGGGTGTTTATCGTGAGCAGTTCTTC; CDR3aa: CASSQDLGVYREQFF; d_gene: NA; j_gene: TRBJ2-1; v_gene: TRBV3-1/TRBV3-2; abundance: NA
CDR3nt: TGTGCCAGCAGCGAGGAGCGGTCGGGGTACGAGCAGTACTTC; CDR3aa: CASSEERSGYEQYF; d_gene: NA; j_gene: TRBJ2-7; v_gene: TRBV9; abundance: NA
CDR3nt: TGTGCCAGCATCAGCGGCAGAGCTGGAAACACCATATATTTT; CDR3aa: CASISGRAGNTIYF; d_gene: NA; j_gene: TRBJ1-3; v_gene: TRBV2; abundance: NA
CDR3nt: TGTGCCATCAGTGAGGGGACAGGGGGAGGTCAAGAGACCCAGTACTTC; CDR3aa: CAISEGTGGGQETQYF; d_gene: TRBD1; j_gene: TRBJ2-5; v_gene: TRBV10-3; abundance: NA
CDR3nt: TGTGCCAGCAGCGTGGGCGGGGGAAGGGCAGATACGCAGTATTTT; CDR3aa: CASSVGGGRADTQYF; d_gene: TRBD2; j_gene: TRBJ2-3; v_gene: TRBV9; abundance: NA
CDR3nt: TGTGCCAGCAGTGAAGAGGAACTAGCGGGAAGATCCAATGAGCAGTTCTTC; CDR3aa: CASSEEELAGRSNEQFF; d_gene: TRBD2; j_gene: TRBJ2-1; v_gene: TRBV2; abundance: NA
CDR3nt: TGTGCCAGCAGCTTGGGGGGCACAACAGTGAATAATTCACCCCTCCACTTT; CDR3aa: CASSLGGTTVNNSPLHF; d_gene: NA; j_gene: TRBJ1-6; v_gene: TRBV5-4; abundance: NA
CDR3nt: TGTGCCAGTAGTATGGTTGACGATCAGCCCCAGCATTTT; CDR3aa: CASSMVDDQPQHF; d_gene: NA; j_gene: TRBJ1-5; v_gene: TRBV19; abundance: NA
CDR3nt: TGTGCCAGCAGGGCTACAGTGAACACTGAAGCTTTCTTT; CDR3aa: CASRATVNTEAFF; d_gene: NA; j_gene: TRBJ1-1; v_gene: TRBV12-3/TRBV12-4; abundance: once
CDR3nt: TGTGCCAGCAGCCGTGGTGACAGCGTGAATCAGCCCCAGCATTTT; CDR3aa: CASSRGDSVNQPQHF; d_gene: NA; j_gene: TRBJ1-5; v_gene: TRBV11-2; abundance: NA
CDR3nt: TGTGCCAGCAGCCCCTATTTCCTTAACACTGAAGCTTTCTTT; CDR3aa: CASSPYFLNTEAFF; d_gene: NA; j_gene: TRBJ1-1; v_gene: TRBV7-2; abundance: NA
CDR3nt: TGTGCCAGCAGTGTTAGGTGGGGGCAAGAGACCCAGTACTTC; CDR3aa: CASSVRWGQETQYF; d_gene: NA; j_gene: TRBJ2-5; v_gene: TRBV2; abundance: NA
CDR3nt: TGTGCCAGCTCACCATCCCGGGACAGGGTGGAAAAACTGTTTTTT; CDR3aa: CASSPSRDRVEKLFF; d_gene: TRBD1; j_gene: TRBJ1-4; v_gene: TRBV18; abundance: few
CDR3nt: TGCGCCAGCAGCTTTACCCCGCGGACTAGCGGGGTTCATGAGCAGTACTTC; CDR3aa: CASSFTPRTSGVHEQYF; d_gene: TRBD2; j_gene: TRBJ2-7; v_gene: TRBV5-1; abundance: NA
CDR3nt: TGTGCCAGCACCGTAGCGGGAGGGCCCTACAATGAGCAGTTCTTC; CDR3aa: CASTVAGGPYNEQFF; d_gene: TRBD2; j_gene: TRBJ2-1; v_gene: TRBV5-4; abundance: few
CDR3nt: TGTGCCAGCAGCTTAGAAGGCAGCAATAGCAATCAGCCCCAGCATTTT; CDR3aa: CASSLEGSNSNQPQHF; d_gene: NA; j_gene: TRBJ1-5; v_gene: TRBV7-2; abundance: NA
CDR3nt: TGTGCCAGCAGCTCCCCGGGGGGGGTAAAGACCCAGTACTTC; CDR3aa: CASSSPGGVKTQYF; d_gene: TRBD2; j_gene: TRBJ2-5; v_gene: TRBV5-4; abundance: NA
CDR3nt: TGTGCCAGCAGTCCACACACCGGGGAGCTGTTTTTT; CDR3aa: CASSPHTGELFF; d_gene: NA; j_gene: TRBJ2-2; v_gene: TRBV12-3/TRBV12-4; abundance: NA
CDR3nt: TGCGCCAGCAGCTCCACGGGACAGATCTACGAGCAGTACTTC; CDR3aa: CASSSTGQIYEQYF; d_gene: TRBD1; j_gene: TRBJ2-7; v_gene: TRBV5-1; abundance: NA
CDR3nt: TGCGCCAGCAGCCCCGTAGATATGGGGTTTGTTACTGAAGCTTTCTTT; CDR3aa: CASSPVDMGFVTEAFF; d_gene: NA; j_gene: TRBJ1-1; v_gene: TRBV4-1; abundance: many
CDR3nt: TGTGCCAGCTCACCACTTAGGAGCTCCTACGAGCAGTACTTC; CDR3aa: CASSPLRSSYEQYF; d_gene: NA; j_gene: TRBJ2-7; v_gene: TRBV18; abundance: NA
CDR3nt: TGCGCCAGCAGTCTCACCTCCGGGACAGGGGGCCGAAATGAGCAGTTCTTC; CDR3aa: CASSLTSGTGGRNEQFF; d_gene: TRBD1; j_gene: TRBJ2-1; v_gene: TRBV4-1; abundance: NA
CDR3nt: TGTGCCAGCAGTGTTCAGGGTCTCTATGGCTACACCTTC; CDR3aa: CASSVQGLYGYTF; d_gene: NA; j_gene: TRBJ1-2; v_gene: TRBV2; abundance: NA
CDR3nt: TGTGCCATCAGTGAGTCGGCAGGGAACACAGATACGCAGTATTTT; CDR3aa: CAISESAGNTDTQYF; d_gene: NA; j_gene: TRBJ2-3; v_gene: TRBV10-3; abundance: NA
CDR3nt: TGTGCCAGCTCACCACATAGGGACAACTACGAGCAGTACTTC; CDR3aa: CASSPHRDNYEQYF; d_gene: NA; j_gene: TRBJ2-7; v_gene: TRBV18; abundance: NA
CDR3nt: TGTGCCAGCAGCTTAGCACCGATCTCTGGAAACACCATATATTTT; CDR3aa: CASSLAPISGNTIYF; d_gene: NA; j_gene: TRBJ1-3; v_gene: TRBV11-2; abundance: NA
CDR3nt: TGTGCCAGTAGCTTTACTAGCGGGATCTCCTACGAGCAGTACTTC; CDR3aa: CASSFTSGISYEQYF; d_gene: TRBD2; j_gene: TRBJ2-7; v_gene: TRBV19; abundance: NA
CDR3nt: TGTGCCAGTAGTCCGGGACACAGGGGGTTTGAGACCCAGTACTTC; CDR3aa: CASSPGHRGFETQYF; d_gene: TRBD1; j_gene: TRBJ2-5; v_gene: TRBV19; abundance: NA
CDR3nt: TGTGCCAGCAGTTCCAGGGTTTCAGGAAACACCATATATTTT; CDR3aa: CASSSRVSGNTIYF; d_gene: NA; j_gene: TRBJ1-3; v_gene: TRBV27; abundance: NA
CDR3nt: TGTGCCAGCAGTTTACCCACAGGGAGCGGGGAGCTGTTTTTT; CDR3aa: CASSLPTGSGELFF; d_gene: NA; j_gene: TRBJ2-2; v_gene: TRBV28; abundance: NA
CDR3nt: TGTGCCAGTCGTTCCGGGACTAGCGCCTACAATGAGCAGTTCTTC; CDR3aa: CASRSGTSAYNEQFF; d_gene: TRBD2; j_gene: TRBJ2-1; v_gene: TRBV6-5; abundance: NA
CDR3nt: TGTGCCAGCTCACCGGAAGGGGCCAACGTCCTGACTTTC; CDR3aa: CASSPEGANVLTF; d_gene: NA; j_gene: TRBJ2-6; v_gene: TRBV18; abundance: NA
CDR3nt: TGTGCCAGCAGCTTAGGACTAGCGGTCTACGAGCAGTACTTC; CDR3aa: CASSLGLAVYEQYF; d_gene: TRBD2; j_gene: TRBJ2-7; v_gene: TRBV13; abundance: NA
CDR3nt: TGTGCCAGCAGCTTGGGACTAGCCCCCTACAATGAGCAGTTCTTC; CDR3aa: CASSLGLAPYNEQFF; d_gene: TRBD2; j_gene: TRBJ2-1; v_gene: TRBV7-2; abundance: NA
CDR3nt: TGTGCCAGCAGTTCACTCGGGACTCCTGTGACGGGGGAGCAGTACTTC; CDR3aa: CASSSLGTPVTGEQYF; d_gene: NA; j_gene: TRBJ2-7; v_gene: TRBV27; abundance: NA
CDR3nt: TGTGCCAGCAGCAACACACAGGGCTGGTACGAGCAGTACTTC; CDR3aa: CASSNTQGWYEQYF; d_gene: NA; j_gene: TRBJ2-7; v_gene: TRBV7-9; abundance: NA